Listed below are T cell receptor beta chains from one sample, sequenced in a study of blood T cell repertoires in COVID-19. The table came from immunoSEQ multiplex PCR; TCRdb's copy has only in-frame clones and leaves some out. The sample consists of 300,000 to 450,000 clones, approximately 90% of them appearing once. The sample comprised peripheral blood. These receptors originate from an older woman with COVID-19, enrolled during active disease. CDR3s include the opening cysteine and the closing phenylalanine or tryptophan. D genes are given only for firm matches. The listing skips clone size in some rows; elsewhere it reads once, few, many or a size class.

cdr3_aa: CASSLLQGQPQHF
cdr3_nt: TGTGCCAGCAGCCTTCTCCAGGGTCAGCCCCAGCATTTT
v_call: TRBV7-9
clone_size: .
d_call: .
j_call: TRBJ1-5

cdr3_aa: CASSLVAENQPQHF
cdr3_nt: TGTGCCAGCAGCTTGGTTGCGGAAAATCAGCCCCAGCATTTT
v_call: TRBV5-6
clone_size: .
d_call: .
j_call: TRBJ1-5

cdr3_aa: CASSLTAASGGWETQYF
cdr3_nt: TGTGCCAGCAGCTTAACTGCGGCTAGCGGGGGGTGGGAGACCCAGTACTTC
v_call: TRBV7-2
clone_size: .
d_call: TRBD2
j_call: TRBJ2-5

cdr3_aa: CASSLVQGEGKNTEAFF
cdr3_nt: TGCGCCAGCAGCTTGGTCCAGGGCGAAGGTAAGAACACTGAAGCTTTCTTT
v_call: TRBV5-1
clone_size: .
d_call: .
j_call: TRBJ1-1

cdr3_aa: CASSHLEWSQNIQYF
cdr3_nt: TGTGCCAGCAGCCACTTAGAATGGTCCCAAAACATTCAGTACTTC
v_call: TRBV11-2
clone_size: .
d_call: .
j_call: TRBJ2-4

cdr3_aa: CASGTGRDSNQPQHF
cdr3_nt: TGTGCCAGTGGGACAGGGCGAGACAGCAATCAGCCCCAGCATTTT
v_call: TRBV19
clone_size: .
d_call: TRBD1
j_call: TRBJ1-5

cdr3_aa: CASSQDYLAGANVLTF
cdr3_nt: TGTGCCAGCAGCCAAGACTACTTGGCTGGGGCCAACGTCCTGACTTTC
v_call: TRBV3-1/TRBV3-2
clone_size: .
d_call: .
j_call: TRBJ2-6

cdr3_aa: CASSLARGAMNTEAFF
cdr3_nt: TGCGCCAGCAGCTTGGCCCGCGGGGCGATGAACACTGAAGCTTTCTTT
v_call: TRBV5-1
clone_size: .
d_call: .
j_call: TRBJ1-1

cdr3_aa: CASSQRLSGYGYTF
cdr3_nt: TGTGCCAGCAGCCAAAGGTTGTCAGGGTATGGCTACACCTTC
v_call: TRBV3-1/TRBV3-2
clone_size: .
d_call: .
j_call: TRBJ1-2

cdr3_aa: CASSPAGGSNQPQHF
cdr3_nt: TGTGCCAGCAGCCCGGCGGGTGGGAGCAATCAGCCCCAGCATTTT
v_call: TRBV3-1/TRBV3-2
clone_size: few
d_call: .
j_call: TRBJ1-5

cdr3_aa: CASSREFLPRNSPLHF
cdr3_nt: TGTGCCAGCAGCCGAGAGTTTCTTCCACGAAATTCACCCCTCCACTTT
v_call: TRBV5-4
clone_size: .
d_call: .
j_call: TRBJ1-6

cdr3_aa: CASSLVGGANTEAFF
cdr3_nt: TGCGCCAGCAGCTTGGTAGGGGGAGCGAACACTGAAGCTTTCTTT
v_call: TRBV5-1
clone_size: .
d_call: .
j_call: TRBJ1-1

cdr3_aa: CASSPVKEGAPNF
cdr3_nt: TGTGCCAGCAGTCCCGTCAAAGAGGGGGCGCCGAATTTT
v_call: TRBV7-3
clone_size: once
d_call: TRBD1
j_call: TRBJ1-1

cdr3_aa: CASRPSTGMNTEAFF
cdr3_nt: TGTGCCAGCAGGCCGTCCACAGGGATGAACACTGAAGCTTTCTTT
v_call: TRBV7-2
clone_size: .
d_call: .
j_call: TRBJ1-1

cdr3_aa: CASSLGTLPGRELFF
cdr3_nt: TGTGCCAGCAGCTTAGGGACTCTCCCTGGGAGGGAGCTGTTTTTT
v_call: TRBV7-9
clone_size: .
d_call: .
j_call: TRBJ2-2

cdr3_aa: CASSTPGQGTDTQYF
cdr3_nt: TGTGCCTCATCAACGCCGGGACAGGGTACAGATACGCAGTATTTT
v_call: TRBV19
clone_size: .
d_call: TRBD1
j_call: TRBJ2-3

cdr3_aa: CASSLPGQGARNSPLHF
cdr3_nt: TGTGCCAGCAGCTTACCGGGACAGGGGGCGAGGAATTCACCCCTCCACTTT
v_call: TRBV5-6
clone_size: .
d_call: TRBD1
j_call: TRBJ1-6

cdr3_aa: CASSTRDSTEAFF
cdr3_nt: TGTGCCAGCTCAACCCGGGACAGCACTGAAGCTTTCTTT
v_call: TRBV18
clone_size: .
d_call: TRBD1
j_call: TRBJ1-1

cdr3_aa: CASLRELISGNTIYF
cdr3_nt: TGTGCCAGTTTGAGGGAGCTTATCTCTGGAAACACCATATATTTT
v_call: TRBV2
clone_size: .
d_call: .
j_call: TRBJ1-3

cdr3_aa: CASSHRAGATDTQYF
cdr3_nt: TGTGCCAGCAGCCATAGAGCGGGGGCGACAGATACGCAGTATTTT
v_call: TRBV7-2
clone_size: .
d_call: TRBD2
j_call: TRBJ2-3